The 11 T cell receptor beta chains listed next were all sequenced from one sample in a study of T cell responses to AZD1222 COVID-19 vaccine (dated by TCRdb to about 2021). In light of the paper, this sample's time point label describes: baseline before first vaccination. The treatment or condition label, as the study defines it: meningococcal conjugate vaccine given as trial control. The library was made by the immunoSEQ multiplex PCR assay. TCRdb carries this immuneACCESS record with in-frame sequences only. Its versions omit some clonotypes, under half of them owing to an unresolved V gene in the studies checked, with the rest unexplained. For this sample the table gives some 150,000 clones, of which 85% to 90% were detected only once. The top ten clonotypes cover 5.5% of the sample. This specimen consisted of peripheral blood, obtained on day 0 of MenACWY control vaccination. Receptors were obtained from an adult in good health.

The chain joins TRBV25-1 to TRBJ2-1; 7 bases map to TRBD2. CDR3 length: 12 residues. Germline CDR1 reads MGHDK; CDR2 reads SYGVNS. CDR3: CASAGNIHEQFF. In nucleotides, the CDR3 is TGTGCATCAGCGGGAAATATCCATGAGCAGTTCTTC.

This chain connects TRBV5-4 to TRBJ1-2; 10 bases align to TRBD1. The V gene's germline CDR1 is SGHNT and CDR2 YYREEE (reference sequence). Trimming removed 2 bases from V and 0 bases from J; junction bases left unmatched: 4. The CDR3 sequence is 16 residues long. The CDR3 DNA is TGTGCCAGCAGCTTCGCCGGGACAGGGGCTAACTATGGCTACACCTTC. Its protein is CASSFAGTGANYGYTF.

The chain recombines TRBV10-3 with TRBJ2-5; TRBD2 matches at 10 bases. CDR3 length: 15 amino acids. Losses at the gene ends were 4 bases for V and 1 base for J; bases not matched to a gene: 3. CDR1 ENHRY and CDR2 SYGVKD come from the germline V gene. The CDR3 DNA is TGTGCCATCAGTGGGGCTAGCGGGGGCCAAGAGACCCAGTACTTC. This sequence encodes CAISGASGGQETQYF.

This CDR3 reads CASRSEGTGELFF. The CDR3 DNA reads as TGTGCCAGCAGGTCCGAGGGCACCGGGGAGCTGTTTTTT. The chain joins TRBV7-3 to TRBJ2-2; weak D call: TRBD2 (5 bases). V dropped 6 bases and J dropped 4 bases, with 9 bases sitting between them. CDR3 size: 13 residues. The germline CDR1 and CDR2 sequences are SGHTA and FQGTGA.

This clone was observed a few times. The rearrangement joins TRBV2 to TRBJ2-5; 10 bases line up with TRBD2. The CDR3 is 13 amino acids. The junction had 3 bases not matched to a gene; V was cut back by 8 bases and J by 3 bases. Germline values: CDR1 SNHLY, CDR2 FYNNEI. The CDR3 DNA sequence: TGTGCCAGCGTGGGACTAGCGAAAGAGACCCAGTACTTC. Its protein product is CASVGLAKETQYF.

V is TRBV5-1 and J is TRBJ1-2; possible D gene TRBD1, 6 bases. The V gene's germline CDR1 is SGHRS and CDR2 YFSETQ. CDR3 size: 14 residues. Trimming shortened V by 2 bases and J by 2 bases, and 10 bases separated the two germline ends. The DNA of the CDR3 is TGCGCCAGCAGCTTACGGACAGAGAACTATGGCTACACCTTC. Protein sequence: CASSLRTENYGYTF.

This chain connects TRBV7-9 to TRBJ2-7; D is possibly TRBD1 (6 bases). Germline V gene data show CDR1 as SEHNR and CDR2 as FQNEAQ (reference sequence). The CDR3 covers 15 residues. V was pared by 8 bases and J by 2 bases, with 19 bases between. In nucleotides, the CDR3 is TGTGCCAGCTGCCCAGGGGAAGGGTGCGCCTACGAGCAGTACTTC. Its translation: CASCPGEGCAYEQYF.

As concerns this clone: This specimen includes other DNA sequences encoding the same CDR3. The chain combines TRBV2 with TRBJ1-1, with D tentatively TRBD1 (6 bases). The CDR3 spans 14 residues. V lost 6 bases to trimming and J lost 5 bases, with 16 bases between them. CDR1 and CDR2 from the germline V gene are SNHLY and FYNNEI. In DNA form, the CDR3 reads TGTGCCAGCAGGGGGGGCAGGGGAGATACTGAAGCTTTCTTT. This encodes CASRGGRGDTEAFF.

The chain recombines TRBV28 with TRBJ1-4; 9 positions agree with TRBD1. CDR1 is MDHEN and CDR2 is SYDVKM in the germline V gene. The CDR3 totals 14 residues. After removal of 5 bases from V and 8 bases from J, the junction contained 6 bases not matched to a gene. CDR3 loop: CASSLGQGWEKLFF. In DNA form, the CDR3 reads TGTGCCAGCAGTCTGGGACAGGGTTGGGAAAAACTGTTTTTT.

The gene calls are TRBV11-2 and TRBJ2-1, with TRBD2 matching over 10 bases. The length of the CDR3 is 18 residues. Germline V lookup: CDR1 SGHAT, CDR2 FQNNGV. Losses at the gene ends were 5 bases for V and 8 bases for J; bases not matched to a gene: 18. CDR3: CASSRAQSGGASIYEQFF. CDR3 nucleotide sequence: TGTGCCAGCAGCCGGGCCCAGAGCGGGGGGGCCTCAATCTATGAGCAGTTCTTC.

This clone was counted a single time. J is TRBJ1-5 and V is TRBV10-1; 7 bases line up with TRBD1. CDR1 is WNHNN, CDR2 SYGVQD, per germline (reference sequence). V lost 1 base, J lost 9 bases, and 3 bases stayed unmatched. The CDR3 runs 13 residues. The CDR3: CASSELQGMPQHF. The CDR3 nucleotides read TGCGCCAGCAGTGAGTTACAGGGGATGCCCCAGCATTTT.